One T cell receptor (beta chain) is described in this entry. Its antigen remains unidentified. This sample is drawn from a study of blood T cells in healthy people across ages. The study, taken as a whole, reports: When set beside aged donors, long-lived donors presented more naive CD4+ cells and higher diversity.

Together with a sample-barcoded 5' primer, a J-beta primer mix was included in a second PCR lasting roughly 6 to 12 cycles. In TCRdb, the 5' RACE reads were re-called with MiXCR into one record per CDR3 protein. The sample has roughly 800,000 distinct CDR3 sequences, 20% to 25% seen once; the top ten hold 8% to 10%. These data are also associated with another study on T cells of mothers and their children.

Source material: blood. This TCR was recovered from a boy younger than 18 in good health.

The CDR3 here is CAITSDRPSYEQYF. CDR3 bases: TGTGCCATCACCTCGGACAGACCAAGCTACGAGCAGTACTTC. This sequence joins TRBV10-3 and TRBJ2-7; perhaps TRBD1 as D (6 bases). The CDR3 has 14 residues. V was cut by 7 bases and J by 3 bases, with 16 bases left in between. Germline CDR1 and CDR2: ENHRY and SYGVKD.